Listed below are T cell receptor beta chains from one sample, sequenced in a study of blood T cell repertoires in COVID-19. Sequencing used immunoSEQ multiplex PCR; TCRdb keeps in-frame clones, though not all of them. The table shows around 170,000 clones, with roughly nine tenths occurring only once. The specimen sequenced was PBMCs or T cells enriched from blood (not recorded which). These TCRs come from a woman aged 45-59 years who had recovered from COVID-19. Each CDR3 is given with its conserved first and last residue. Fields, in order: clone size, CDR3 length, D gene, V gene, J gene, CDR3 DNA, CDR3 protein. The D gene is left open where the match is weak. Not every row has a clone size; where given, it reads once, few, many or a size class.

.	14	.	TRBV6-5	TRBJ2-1	TGTGCCAGCAGTTACGGAGCCGCGCGTGGCGAGCAGTTCTTC	CASSYGAARGEQFF
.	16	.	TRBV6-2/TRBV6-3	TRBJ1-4	TGTGCCAGCAGTCCCGTCTCAGGGGACATTAATGAAAAACTGTTTTTT	CASSPVSGDINEKLFF
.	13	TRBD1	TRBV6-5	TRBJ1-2	TGTGCCAGCAGGCTCACAGGGGTGTATGGCTACACCTTC	CASRLTGVYGYTF
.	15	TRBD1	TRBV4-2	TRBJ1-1	TGTGCCAGCAGCCAGCACAGGGGGGCTGGGACTGAAGCTTTCTTT	CASSQHRGAGTEAFF
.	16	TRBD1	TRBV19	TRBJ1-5	TGTGCCAGTAGTATCGAGACAGGGAGACCTAATCAGCCCCAGCATTTT	CASSIETGRPNQPQHF
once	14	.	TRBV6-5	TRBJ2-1	TGTGCCAGCAGCGCGACAAGCTCCTACAATGAGCAGTTCTTC	CASSATSSYNEQFF
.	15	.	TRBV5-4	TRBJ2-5	TGTGCCAGCAGCTTCAGGCTAGCGCACCAAGAGACCCAGTACTTC	CASSFRLAHQETQYF
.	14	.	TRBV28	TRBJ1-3	TGTGCCAGCAGTTTATCGGCAGGGGGAAACACCATATATTTT	CASSLSAGGNTIYF
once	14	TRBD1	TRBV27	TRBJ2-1	TGTGCCAGCAGCCTGGGACAGGTCTCCGATGAGCAGTTCTTC	CASSLGQVSDEQFF
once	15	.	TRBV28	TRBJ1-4	TGTGCCGCGGTAGGGGGTCCTCACGTTGGTGAAAAACTGTTTTTT	CAAVGGPHVGEKLFF
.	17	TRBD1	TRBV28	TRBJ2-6	TGTGCCAGCATTCAGGGACAGGGGAAATCTGGGGCCAACGTCCTGACTTTC	CASIQGQGKSGANVLTF
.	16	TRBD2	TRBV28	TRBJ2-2	TGTGCCAGCAGCATACTGGGCGGGAGTGTCACCGGGGAGCTGTTTTTT	CASSILGGSVTGELFF
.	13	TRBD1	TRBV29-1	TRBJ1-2	TGCAGCGTTGAAGAAGACAGGGTGGGAGGCTACACCTTC	CSVEEDRVGGYTF
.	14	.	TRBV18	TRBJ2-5	TGTGCCAGCTCACCGCCGGAGGGAAGGGAGACCCAGTACTTC	CASSPPEGRETQYF
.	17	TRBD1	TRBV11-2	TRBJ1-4	TGTGCCAGCAGCTCACCCGGGACAGGGGCGGATAATGAAAAACTGTTTTTT	CASSSPGTGADNEKLFF
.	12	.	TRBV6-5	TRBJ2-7	TGTGCCAGCAGTTACCCAGGCTACGAGCAGTACTTC	CASSYPGYEQYF
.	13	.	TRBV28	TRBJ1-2	TGTGCCAGCAGTCCCGGACAGTACAATGGCTACACCTTC	CASSPGQYNGYTF
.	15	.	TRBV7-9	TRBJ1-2	TGTGCCAGCAGCAATCGGATGGGCCCTAACTATGGCTACACCTTC	CASSNRMGPNYGYTF
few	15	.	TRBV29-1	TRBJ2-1	TGCAGCGCGATAAATGACTTAAGGAGAGGCAATGAGCAGTTCTTC	CSAINDLRRGNEQFF
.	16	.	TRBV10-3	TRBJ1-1	TGTGCCATCAGTGAGTTCACTGGGGCTCCGGACACTGAAGCTTTCTTT	CAISEFTGAPDTEAFF
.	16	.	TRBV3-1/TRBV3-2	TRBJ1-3	TGTGCCAGCAGCCAAGGATCGGGGGGTTCTGGAAACACCATATATTTT	CASSQGSGGSGNTIYF
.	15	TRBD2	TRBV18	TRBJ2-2	TGTGCCAGCTCACCGCGCGGGAGGGACACCGGGGAGCTGTTTTTT	CASSPRGRDTGELFF
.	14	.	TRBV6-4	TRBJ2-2	TGTGCCCTAGCTAGTGCCAGTACTACCGGGGAGCTGTTTTTT	CALASASTTGELFF
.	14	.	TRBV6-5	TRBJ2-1	TGTGCCAGCAGGGCCGGGACACAGAACAATGAGCAGTTCTTC	CASRAGTQNNEQFF
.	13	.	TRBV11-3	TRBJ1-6	TGTGCCAGCAGCTTAGATTCACGGTCACCCCTCCACTTT	CASSLDSRSPLHF
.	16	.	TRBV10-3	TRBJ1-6	TGTGCCATCAGTGAGTCAGGGGGTAGTGGCAATTCACCCCTCCACTTT	CAISESGGSGNSPLHF
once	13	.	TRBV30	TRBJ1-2	TGTGCCTGGAGTGTAGGACAGACACATGGCTACACCTTC	CAWSVGQTHGYTF
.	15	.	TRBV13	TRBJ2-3	TGTGCCAGCAGCTTAGGCCTAGGTCAGACAGATACGCAGTATTTT	CASSLGLGQTDTQYF
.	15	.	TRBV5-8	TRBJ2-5	TGTGCCAGCAGCTCTCGACAGCCTGGGTGGGAGACCCAGTACTTC	CASSSRQPGWETQYF
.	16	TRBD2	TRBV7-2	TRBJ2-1	TGTGCCAGCAGCAGCACCCCCGGGACTATGGCCAATGAGCAGTTCTTC	CASSSTPGTMANEQFF
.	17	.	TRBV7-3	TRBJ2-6	TGTGCCAGCAGCTTAAGTTCGGGAGACTCTGGGGCCAACGTCCTGACTTTC	CASSLSSGDSGANVLTF
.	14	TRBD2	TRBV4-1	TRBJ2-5	TGCGCCAGCAGCCAAGGGACTAGCGGGGAGACCCAGTACTTC	CASSQGTSGETQYF
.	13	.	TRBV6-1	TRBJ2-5	TGTGCCAGCGGACAGCGGATCTTCGATGTCCAGTACTTC	CASGQRIFDVQYF
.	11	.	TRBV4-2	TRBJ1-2	TGTGCCAGCAACCAGGGCGATGGCTACACCTTC	CASNQGDGYTF
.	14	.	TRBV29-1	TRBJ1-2	TGCAGCGTTCTGAAAACAGGCCCCGGCTATGGCTACACCTTC	CSVLKTGPGYGYTF
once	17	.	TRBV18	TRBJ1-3	TGTGCCAGCTCACCCCCCCGGCCAGGGGCCTTTGAAAACACCATATATTTT	CASSPPRPGAFENTIYF
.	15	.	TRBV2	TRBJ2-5	TGTGCCAGCAGTGTTTCGGGAGTAGTTCAAGAGACCCAGTACTTC	CASSVSGVVQETQYF
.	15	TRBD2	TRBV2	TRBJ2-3	TGTGCCAGCAGTAACCCCGGGGGGGGGCAAGATACGCAGTATTTT	CASSNPGGGQDTQYF
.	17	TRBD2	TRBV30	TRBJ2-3	TGTGCCTGGAGTACTTCGCGGACTAGCGGGAGGTCAGATACGCAGTATTTT	CAWSTSRTSGRSDTQYF
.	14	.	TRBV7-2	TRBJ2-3	TGTGCCAGCAGCTTGACGGGAGAGCCAGATACGCAGTATTTT	CASSLTGEPDTQYF
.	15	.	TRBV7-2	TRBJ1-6	TGTGCCAGCAGCTTAGCGGCGGGGATAGATTCACCCCTCCACTTT	CASSLAAGIDSPLHF
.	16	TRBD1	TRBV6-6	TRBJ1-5	TGTGCCAGCAGGCCTACCACAGGGGGCAAGGGTCAGCCCCAGCATTTT	CASRPTTGGKGQPQHF
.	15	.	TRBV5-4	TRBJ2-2	TGTGCCAGCAGCTTTAGTATTACGAACACCGGGGAGCTGTTTTTT	CASSFSITNTGELFF
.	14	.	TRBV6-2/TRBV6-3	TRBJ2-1	TGTGCCAGCAGTCTGGAGGGCGGGGTAGATGAGCAGTTCTTC	CASSLEGGVDEQFF
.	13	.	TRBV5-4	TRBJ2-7	TGTGCCAGCAGCTTGTCGGGTTATTACGAGCAGTACTTC	CASSLSGYYEQYF
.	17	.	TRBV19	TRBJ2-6	TGTGCCAGTAGTATTGTCAGTTCGTACTCTGGGGCCAACGTCCTGACTTTC	CASSIVSSYSGANVLTF
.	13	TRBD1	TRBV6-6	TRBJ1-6	TGTGCCAGCAGTGACAGGGTGAATTCACCCCTCCACTTT	CASSDRVNSPLHF
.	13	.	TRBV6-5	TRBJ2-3	TGTGCCAGCAGTAAACCAGGGTCAGATACGCAGTATTTT	CASSKPGSDTQYF
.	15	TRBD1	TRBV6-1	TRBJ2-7	TGTGCCAGCAGTGAACCGGGACAGGGGTCCTACGAGCAGTACTTC	CASSEPGQGSYEQYF
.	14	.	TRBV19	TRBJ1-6	TGTGCCAGTAGGCAGGATCGGGGAAATTCACCCCTCCACTTT	CASRQDRGNSPLHF
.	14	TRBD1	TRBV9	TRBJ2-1	TGTGCCAGCGGCCAGGGGGCGGGTTGGAATGAGCAGTTCTTC	CASGQGAGWNEQFF
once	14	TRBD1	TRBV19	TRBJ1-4	TGTGCCAGTAGGGGGACAGGGGGAAATGAAAAACTGTTTTTT	CASRGTGGNEKLFF